This note documents a single T cell receptor beta chain sequence. What it recognizes is unknown. PCR amplification relied on 60 Vbeta primers (plus 13 Jbeta primers). Per the authors' pipeline: As a later analysis found, there were 60 million to 90 million unique TCR beta chains, of which roughly 11 million were shared. Here immunoSEQ multiplex PCR was the method, and the copy in TCRdb shows in-frame clones only, minus some. D and trimming were read from the DNA, whereas the V and J calls and clone size are those reported in that table. The sample consists of around 200,000 clones, under 85% of them appearing once. Regarding donors, all were healthy bone marrow donors. This specimen comes from a study of cytomegalovirus exposure and HLA in healthy donors. About the research overall: Counted in an early data release were 65 million to 100 million unique TCRs from HLA-typed donors.

In germline, CDR1 is SGHVS, CDR2 FQNEAQ. V lost 6 bases to trimming and J lost 4 bases; unmatched junction nucleotides: 10. There are 16 residues in the CDR3. Study-wide points: Productive status was seen about 90% or about 30% of the time for most TCR beta V segments in an earlier analysis.

The receptor was derived from a woman aged 45-65 years in good health and CMV-seropositive. The V gene is TRBV7-8, the J gene TRBJ2-1; 9 bases align to TRBD2. Material: PBMCs. The CDR3 region is CASSLLIAGAYNEQFF. The CDR3 region has the DNA TGTGCCAGCAGTCTCCTAATAGCGGGGGCTTACAATGAGCAGTTCTTC.